This entry features one TCR beta chain sequence. Its antigen is undetermined. The data are from a study of shared clonotypes between healthy human individuals. At the level of the study: With ages of 18 to 49, the donors were two women and a few men. Overall study findings and caveats: About 5% of naive CD4 clonotypes were shared across several donors.

The input for sorted-subset replicate PCRs was approximately 190 ng DNA, around 27,000 T cell genomes. Profiled with immunoSEQ multiplex PCR; TCRdb holds only in-frame clones, not every one. The sample has under 2,500,000 clones, roughly 95% seen once. The V segment lost 0 bases and the J segment 3 bases; nucleotides outside the gene matches: 6. The CDR3 covers 16 residues. CDR1 is SGHDT, CDR2 YYEEEE, per germline. The genes are TRBV5-6 and TRBJ1-3, with 7 bases lining up with TRBD1. The receptor was isolated from a man aged 18 to 30 in good health. Sequenced: naive CD4+ T cells sorted from blood. Subset given: CD45RA+ positively selected. The CDR3 sequence: CASSLEGQLVGNTIYF. The CDR3 bases are TGTGCCAGCAGCTTGGAGGGACAGCTGGTTGGAAACACCATATATTTT.